One and the same sample provided the 9 T cell receptor beta chains below, sequenced in a study of shared clonotypes between healthy human individuals. Some clones are missing from TCRdb's copy, which holds only in-frame ones; the method was immunoSEQ multiplex PCR. This table holds under 2.5 million clones, about nine tenths found once. Sequenced: naive CD4+ T cells from PBMCs. Subset noted: CD45RA+ positively selected. The receptors come from a man between 18 and 29 years old in good health. Some clones in this sample may be carry-over from other donors' samples.

This sequence joins TRBV29-1 and TRBJ2-5, with D possibly called TRBD1 or TRBD2 (5 bases each). The germline V gene has CDR1 SQVTM and CDR2 ANQGSEA. The CDR3 is 15 residues long. The ends were cut back, 4 bases at V and 5 bases at J, with 20 bases in the middle. The CDR3 region has the DNA TGCAGCGTTGCCGCCCCTGGGGGAATCGTCGAGACCCAGTACTTC. It yields the protein CSVAAPGGIVETQYF.

V usage is TRBV11-3 and J usage is TRBJ2-5; no clear D. V lost 5 bases, J lost 1 base, and 11 bases lay in between. The CDR3 is 14 residues long. The germline V gene encodes CDR1 SGHNT and CDR2 YENEEA. CDR3 sequence: CASSPNRAQETQYF. Here the CDR3 DNA reads TGTGCCAGCAGCCCCAACCGGGCCCAAGAGACCCAGTACTTC. Drawing the rest from reference TRBV11-3 and TRBJ2-5, the complete variable domain is EAGVVQSPRYKIIEKKQPVAFWCNPISGHNTLYWYLQNLGQGPELLIRYENEEAVDDSQLPKDRFSAERLKGVDSTLKIQPAELGDSAVYLCASSPNRAQETQYFGPGTRLLVL.

The V and J genes are TRBV11-3 and TRBJ2-2; D is undetermined. Trimming removed 5 bases from V and 6 bases from J, with 10 bases in between. The germline CDR1 and CDR2 sequences are SGHNT and YENEEA. The CDR3 has 13 residues. The CDR3 region has the DNA TGTGCCAGCAGCCCGTCATCTGCCGGGGAGCTGTTTTTT. Amino acid sequence: CASSPSSAGELFF.

With respect to this clone: The sample contains more than one DNA sequence encoding this CDR3. V gene TRBV28 combines with J gene TRBJ2-3; weak D call: TRBD1 (5 bases). The V gene lost 4 bases and the J gene lost 1 base, with 12 bases spanning the gap. The CDR3 has 15 residues. Germline CDR1 and CDR2: MDHEN and SYDVKM. The CDR3 spells CASSSRGAGTDTQYF. In nucleotides, the CDR3 is TGTGCCAGCAGTTCAAGGGGCGCGGGCACAGATACGCAGTATTTT.

The genes are TRBV25-1 and TRBJ1-3; possible D gene TRBD1, 6 bases. The germline V gene encodes CDR1 MGHDK and CDR2 SYGVNS. Between the trimmed V and J ends, which lost 2 bases and 4 bases, there was a span of 12 bases. The CDR3 is 15 residues long. Here the CDR3 DNA reads TGTGCCAGCAGTGAAGGGGGGACATTGGGAAACACCATATATTTT. Amino acid sequence: CASSEGGTLGNTIYF.

The gene calls are TRBV10-3 and TRBJ2-5, with D perhaps matching TRBD1 (5 bases). The CDR3 is made up of 13 amino acids. V was shortened by 6 bases and J by 4 bases, with 12 bases between the two germline ends. The germline V gene encodes CDR1 ENHRY and CDR2 SYGVKD. The CDR3 protein is CAISDWGRETQYF. The CDR3 DNA follows: TGTGCCATCAGCGACTGGGGCAGAGAGACCCAGTACTTC.

The chain has TRBV30 and TRBJ2-7; the D gene is possibly TRBD2 (6 bases). The germline gives CDR1 GTSNPN, CDR2 SVGIG (reference sequence). The CDR3 consists of 14 residues. V shed 4 bases and J shed 0 bases, with 13 bases lying between them. The CDR3 is CAWNTGGTSYEQYF. CDR3 coding DNA: TGTGCCTGGAACACTGGGGGGACCTCCTACGAGCAGTACTTC.

Regarding this clone: Other DNA sequences within the sample encode an identical CDR3. This chain connects TRBV28 to TRBJ2-7, with a tentative D call TRBD2 (5 bases). The CDR3 spans 14 residues. The V gene's germline CDR1 is MDHEN and CDR2 SYDVKM. Trimming pared 3 bases from V and 0 bases from J, leaving 9 bases between. In DNA, the CDR3 is TGTGCCAGCAGTTTTTATGGGAGCTCCTACGAGCAGTACTTC. It yields the protein CASSFYGSSYEQYF.

V and J are TRBV30 and TRBJ1-5; perhaps TRBD1 as D (5 bases). The CDR3 totals 15 residues. V gave up 3 bases and J gave up 6 bases, with 18 bases separating them. Germline CDR1 and CDR2: GTSNPN and SVGIG (reference sequence). This CDR3 reads CAWSHLSGSGQPQHF. For the CDR3, the DNA is TGTGCCTGGAGCCATTTATCAGGGTCCGGTCAGCCCCAGCATTTT.